The rows below give T cell receptor beta chains drawn from one sample of a study of early stage breast cancer tumors. Libraries were prepared by immunoSEQ multiplex PCR; TCRdb keeps only in-frame clonotypes and omits some of them. In the table there are around 28,000 clones, 50% to 75% of which are singletons. Sequences were obtained from breast tumor tissue. The source of these receptors is a person between 50 and 60 years old with breast cancer. Each CDR3 is given with its conserved first and last residue. Fields, in order: D gene, V gene, J gene, CDR3 length, clone size, CDR3 protein, CDR3 DNA. D genes are given only for firm matches. Clone size, where shown, is once, few, many, or a class for clones that have expanded.

TRBD2	TRBV10-1	TRBJ2-1	15	-	CASPLLAGDWGEQFF	TGCGCCAGCCCCCTACTAGCGGGAGACTGGGGTGAGCAGTTCTTC
TRBD1	TRBV5-1	TRBJ2-1	12	-	CASMGTGSEQFF	TGCGCCAGCATGGGGACAGGGAGTGAGCAGTTCTTC
TRBD1	TRBV10-3	TRBJ1-2	13	-	CAIRETGELGYTF	TGTGCCATCAGGGAGACAGGGGAATTGGGCTACACCTTC
TRBD1	TRBV7-9	TRBJ2-1	17	-	CASSSGPRGPNYNEQFF	TGTGCCAGCAGCAGCGGACCCAGGGGGCCGAACTACAATGAGCAGTTCTTC
-	TRBV9	TRBJ2-2	15	-	CASSPQRTNTGELFF	TGTGCCAGCAGCCCTCAACGAACAAACACCGGGGAGCTGTTTTTT
TRBD2	TRBV5-6	TRBJ2-1	18	-	CASSGTSGRTSSYNEQFF	TGTGCCAGCAGCGGGACTAGCGGGAGGACCAGCTCCTACAATGAGCAGTTCTTC
TRBD2	TRBV29-1	TRBJ2-1	14	-	CSAGRGGGADEQFF	TGCAGCGCAGGCCGGGGCGGGGGGGCGGATGAGCAGTTCTTC
TRBD2	TRBV19	TRBJ2-7	14	-	CASSRTSGPYEQYF	TGTGCCAGTAGCCGGACTAGCGGGCCCTACGAGCAGTACTTC
-	TRBV19	TRBJ2-7	13	-	CASSIKANYEQYF	TGTGCCAGTAGTATAAAAGCTAACTACGAGCAGTACTTC
-	TRBV10-3	TRBJ1-3	14	-	CAIRGSVSGNTIYF	TGTGCCATCAGGGGTTCAGTCTCTGGAAACACCATATATTTT
TRBD1	TRBV7-6	TRBJ2-7	16	few	CASSLGPHGTAYEQYF	TGTGCCAGCAGCCTAGGGCCACACGGGACAGCTTACGAGCAGTACTTC
-	TRBV7-9	TRBJ1-5	12	-	CASSYSNQPQHF	TGTGCCAGCAGCTATAGCAATCAGCCCCAGCATTTT
-	TRBV18	TRBJ1-1	13	few	CASSPSGTPEAFF	TGTGCCAGCTCACCCTCTGGTACACCTGAAGCTTTCTTT
TRBD2	TRBV10-3	TRBJ2-1	15	-	CAITPGASGPNEQFF	TGTGCCATCACCCCCGGGGCTAGCGGGCCGAATGAGCAGTTCTTC
TRBD1	TRBV5-4	TRBJ2-5	12	once	CASQGQGETQYF	TGTGCCAGCCAAGGACAGGGAGAGACCCAGTACTTC
-	TRBV2	TRBJ1-3	13	few	CASSDHQGNTIYF	TGTGCCAGCAGTGACCATCAAGGAAACACCATATATTTT
-	TRBV6-1	TRBJ1-2	15	many	CASVTGNGFDYGYTF	TGTGCCAGCGTCACGGGGAATGGGTTCGACTATGGCTACACCTTC
-	TRBV11-2	TRBJ1-4	16	-	CASSLGSGREGEKLFF	TGTGCCAGCAGCTTAGGATCCGGCAGGGAGGGTGAAAAACTGTTTTTT
TRBD1	TRBV11-2	TRBJ2-1	17	-	CASSLDRPDRLYNEQFF	TGTGCCAGCAGCTTAGATCGCCCGGACAGGTTATACAATGAGCAGTTCTTC
-	TRBV19	TRBJ1-1	12	-	CASSNPPGGAFF	TGTGCCAGTAGCAACCCACCGGGGGGAGCTTTCTTT
-	TRBV4-2	TRBJ1-2	13	-	CASSQEQNYGYTF	TGTGCCAGCAGCCAAGAACAAAACTATGGCTACACCTTC
-	TRBV6-5	TRBJ2-1	12	-	CASTRDNNEQFF	TGTGCCAGCACGCGAGACAACAATGAGCAGTTCTTC
-	TRBV6-5	TRBJ2-1	16	-	CASSYSKGGIYNEQFF	TGTGCCAGCAGTTACTCGAAAGGGGGTATCTACAATGAGCAGTTCTTC
TRBD1	TRBV11-1	TRBJ2-1	14	-	CASSLRGTDNEQFF	TGTGCCAGCAGCTTAAGGGGGACAGATAATGAGCAGTTCTTC
-	TRBV7-7	TRBJ1-5	13	medium-sized	CASSLAEGQPQHF	TGTGCTAGCAGCTTAGCAGAAGGGCAGCCCCAGCATTTT
-	TRBV5-6	TRBJ2-3	14	-	CASSFGASTDTQYF	TGTGCCAGCAGCTTTGGCGCCTCCACAGATACGCAGTATTTT
TRBD2	TRBV19	TRBJ2-2	14	-	CASSSQRGTGELFF	TGTGCCAGTAGTAGCCAGCGGGGCACCGGGGAGCTGTTTTTT
-	TRBV9	TRBJ2-5	13	-	CASSVGGGETQYF	TGTGCCAGCAGCGTAGGGGGCGGAGAGACCCAGTACTTC